One and the same sample provided the 9 T cell receptor beta chains below, sequenced in a study of neurological immune-mediated disorders. TCRdb itself ran the 5' RACE reads through MiXCR, one entry per CDR3 protein. Of 25,000 to 35,000 distinct CDR3 sequences listed, roughly 21% are singletons. The sequenced material came from PBMCs. The receptors were sampled from a woman aged 60 to 75 in good health.

By share of the sample, this clonotype is medium-sized. The V call is TRBV28, the J call TRBJ2-7; D is unresolved. The length of the CDR3 is 12 residues. Trimming took 4 bases from V and 4 from J, leaving 8 bases between them. Germline CDR1 reads MDHEN; CDR2 reads SYDVKM. In DNA form, the CDR3 reads TGTGCCAGCAGTTGGGTGGGATACGAGCAGTACTTC. Encoded protein: CASSWVGYEQYF. The whole variable domain, filled in from reference TRBV28 and TRBJ2-7, reads DVKVTQSSRYLVKRTGEKVFLECVQDMDHENMFWYRQDPGLGLRLIYFSYDVKMKEKGDIPEGYSVSREKKERFSLILESASTNQTSMYLCASSWVGYEQYFGPGTRLTVT.

This clonotype was counted ten times or more. V and J are TRBV7-2 and TRBJ2-5, with D hard to call. The V end lost 3 bases, the J end lost 5 bases, and 13 bases lay between the germline ends. The CDR3 consists of 14 residues. Germline loops: CDR1 SGHTA, CDR2 FQGNSA. CDR3 DNA: TGTGCCAGCAGCTTGGGGAACATTGAGGAGACCCAGTACTTC. This codes for CASSLGNIEETQYF.

In its sample, this clonotype was seen many times. The V call is TRBV29-1, the J call TRBJ2-7; D is ambiguous. Per germline, CDR1 SQVTM and CDR2 ANQGSEA. Trimming took 0 bases from V and 7 from J, leaving 7 bases between them. The CDR3 consists of 11 residues. In DNA form, the CDR3 reads TGCAGCGTTGAAGATCTCAGGGAGCAGTACTTC. Amino acid sequence: CSVEDLREQYF.

The DNA of the CDR3 is TGTGCCAGCAGCTACTGGAGCGTCCTCTCGGATACGCAGTATTTT. This sequence encodes CASSYWSVLSDTQYF. The chain uses TRBV7-8 and TRBJ2-3; D gene unclear. Trimming took off 4 bases at V and 6 bases at J, with 17 bases between the two ends. The germline V gene encodes CDR1 SGHVS and CDR2 FQNEAQ. This CDR3 contains 15 residues.

This clonotype has at least ten counts. This chain uses TRBV7-3 with TRBJ1-1; D gene unclear. Between the trimmed V and J ends, which lost 5 bases and 1 base, there was a span of 8 bases. Germline loops: CDR1 SGHTA, CDR2 FQGTGA. The CDR3 is 13 amino acids. Written as DNA, the CDR3 is TGTGCCAGCAGCGCGATGTGGAACACTGAAGCTTTCTTT. Translating gives CASSAMWNTEAFF.

The table lists this clonotype with a few counts. The rearrangement joins TRBV7-9 to TRBJ2-6; no reliable D call. Germline V gene sequence: CDR1 SEHNR, CDR2 FQNEAQ (reference sequence). The CDR3 is 12 residues long. Between the trimmed V and J ends, which lost 5 bases and 6 bases, there was a span of 5 bases. In nucleotides, the CDR3 is TGTGCCAGCAGCCCTACGGCCAACGTCCTGACTTTC. It translates to CASSPTANVLTF.

The rearrangement uses TRBV7-3 and TRBJ2-2, with 13 positions matching TRBD2. The V gene end was trimmed by 4 bases and the J gene end by 5 bases; junction bases not matched to a gene: 7. The CDR3 totals 17 residues. Germline values: CDR1 SGHTA, CDR2 FQGTGA. CDR3 protein: CASSSTSGRVSTGELFF. CDR3 sequence (DNA): TGTGCCAGCAGCTCTACTAGCGGGAGGGTCTCAACCGGGGAGCTGTTTTTT.

This clonotype appeared many times. The V call is TRBV4-1, the J call TRBJ2-6; D gene unclear. Germline CDR1 reads MGHRA; CDR2 reads YSYEKL. The V gene lost 1 base and the J gene lost 0 bases, with 4 bases spanning the gap. This CDR3 is 15 amino acids long. The DNA for the CDR3 is TGCGCCAGCAGCCAAGTACCCTCTGGGGCCAACGTCCTGACTTTC. It codes for CASSQVPSGANVLTF.

The V and J genes are TRBV5-6 and TRBJ2-7, with D hard to call. Germline CDR1 reads SGHDT; CDR2 reads YYEEEE. This CDR3 contains 13 residues. Trimming cost V 0 bases and J 4 bases, with 8 bases left between them. CDR3: CASSLEGTYEQYF. As DNA, the CDR3 is TGTGCCAGCAGCTTGGAAGGTACATACGAGCAGTACTTC.